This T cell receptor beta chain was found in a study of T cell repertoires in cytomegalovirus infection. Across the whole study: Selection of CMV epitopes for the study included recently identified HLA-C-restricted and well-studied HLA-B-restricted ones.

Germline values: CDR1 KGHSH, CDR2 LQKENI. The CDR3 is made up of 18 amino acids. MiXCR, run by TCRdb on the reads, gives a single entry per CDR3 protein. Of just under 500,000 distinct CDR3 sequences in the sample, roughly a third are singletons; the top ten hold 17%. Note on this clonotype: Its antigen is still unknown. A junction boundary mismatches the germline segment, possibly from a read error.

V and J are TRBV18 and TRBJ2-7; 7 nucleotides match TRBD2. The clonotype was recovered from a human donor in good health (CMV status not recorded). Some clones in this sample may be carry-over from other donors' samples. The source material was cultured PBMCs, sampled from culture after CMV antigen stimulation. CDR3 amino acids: CASSPREAGPVSSCEQYF. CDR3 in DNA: TGTGCCAGCTCACCAAGGGAAGCGGGACCCGTTAGCTCCTGCGAGCAGTACTTC. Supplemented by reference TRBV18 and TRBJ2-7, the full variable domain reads NAGVMQNPRHLVRRRGQEARLRCSPMKGHSHVYWYRQLPEEGLKFMVYLQKENIIDESGMPKERFSAEFPKEGPSILRIQQVVRGDSAAYFCASSPREAGPVSSCEQYFGPGTRLTVT.